This T cell receptor beta chain was retrieved from a study of CD8 T cells in ankylosing spondylitis (dated by TCRdb to 2015 to 2018). Some background on the complete study: The study profiled T cell receptor beta repertoires in healthy donors and ankylosing spondylitis patients to find disease-linked TCR variants. Samples of peripheral blood were taken, and for ankylosing spondylitis patients, synovial fluid was collected as well. The full study cohort comprised 25 ankylosing spondylitis patients and some 110 healthy donors. Study-wide conclusions, independent of this receptor: Some TCR beta motif variants had previously been reported in synovial fluid and blood of reactive arthritis patients, which suggested common disease-initiation mechanisms. A CD8+ phenotype was shown by the disease-linked clones, which were found at relatively low frequencies in peripheral blood. The disease-linked clones were reported to be significantly enriched in matched synovial fluid samples from ankylosing spondylitis patients. Blood from ankylosing spondylitis patients appeared to be characterized by a TCR beta motif made up of fewer than ten highly homologous amino acid variants.

This clonotype has just a few counts. Its cognate antigen has yet to be identified. No base quality values were provided; no much bigger clone lies one nucleotide off. Germline trimming: 4 bases from V, 5 bases from J; junction bases outside gene matches: 8. The CDR3 numbers 16 residues from cysteine through phenylalanine. This entry keeps only the CDR3 DNA: 48 bases, framed from base 1. Taken from the germline V gene, the CDR1 and CDR2 loops are SGHTA and FQGNSA. Reads for this sample came from an Illumina HiSeq 2500. Quantitative 5'-RACE with molecular barcodes was the method used to prepare the TCR beta libraries. Turning to the authors' computational methods: A new computational method, built on a probabilistic model of VDJ rearrangement, was used to identify disease-linked TCR variants. TCRdb trimmed the raw reads at Q25, called clones with MiXCR and kept productive beta chains. Rows with a matching CDR3 protein are joined into one entry that keeps the most common DNA and genes. V and J calls and clone size were set by TCRdb, not the authors. The sample contains under 300,000 distinct CDR3 sequences, over 9.5% of them found a single time. Together, the top ten hold around 3% of the sample.

The rearrangement joined TRBV7-2 to TRBJ2-1, and 10 junctional nucleotides match TRBD2. The sample consisted of blood, either unsorted or a sorted T cell fraction (not recorded which). This TCR was recovered from a male donor with ankylosing spondylitis or in good health (not recorded which). Here is the DNA: TGTGCCAGCAGCTCCCCAGCGGGGGGGCCCCACAATGAGCAGTTCTTC. Its protein product is CASSSPAGGPHNEQFF.